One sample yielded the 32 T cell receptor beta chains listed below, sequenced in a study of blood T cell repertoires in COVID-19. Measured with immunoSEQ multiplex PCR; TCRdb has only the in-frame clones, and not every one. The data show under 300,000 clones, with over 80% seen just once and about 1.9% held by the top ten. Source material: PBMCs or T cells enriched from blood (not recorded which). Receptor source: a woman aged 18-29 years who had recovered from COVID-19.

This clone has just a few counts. The CDR3 sequence is CASSQVETGRPFF. In DNA form, the CDR3 reads TGTGCCAGCAGCCAAGTCGAGACAGGGAGGCCTTTCTTT. The rearrangement joins TRBV3-1 (or the pseudogene TRBV3-2) to TRBJ1-1, with 7 nucleotides matching TRBD1. J was trimmed by 12 bases and V by 1 base; bases with no gene match: 8. This CDR3 has 13 residues. Per germline, CDR1 LGHDT and CDR2 YNNKEL (reference sequence).

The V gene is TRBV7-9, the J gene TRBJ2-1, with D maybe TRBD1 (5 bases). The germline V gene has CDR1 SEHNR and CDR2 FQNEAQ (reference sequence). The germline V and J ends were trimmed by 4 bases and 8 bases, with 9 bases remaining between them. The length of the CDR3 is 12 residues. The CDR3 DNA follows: TGTGCCAGCAGCTACAGGTCGGATGAGCAGTTCTTC. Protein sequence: CASSYRSDEQFF.

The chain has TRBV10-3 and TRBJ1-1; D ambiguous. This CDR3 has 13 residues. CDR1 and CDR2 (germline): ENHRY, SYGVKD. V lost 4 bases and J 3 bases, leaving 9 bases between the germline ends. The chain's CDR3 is CAISASVDTEAFF. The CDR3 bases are TGTGCCATCAGTGCATCGGTTGACACTGAAGCTTTCTTT.

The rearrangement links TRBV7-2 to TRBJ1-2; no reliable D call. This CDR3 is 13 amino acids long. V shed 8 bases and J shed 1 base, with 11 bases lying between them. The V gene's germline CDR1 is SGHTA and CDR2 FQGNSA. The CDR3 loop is CASGRRVNYGYTF. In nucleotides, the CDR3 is TGTGCCAGCGGTAGACGGGTTAACTATGGCTACACCTTC.

DNA for the CDR3: TGTGCCAGCAGTGAGGACAGGGGGCGTTATGGCTACACCTTC. Translating it yields CASSEDRGRYGYTF. The chain uses TRBV2 and TRBJ1-2; the match to TRBD1 covers 11 bases. J lost 5 bases, V lost 3 bases, and 2 bases had no gene match. The CDR3 sequence is 14 residues long. Germline CDR1 reads SNHLY; CDR2 reads FYNNEI.

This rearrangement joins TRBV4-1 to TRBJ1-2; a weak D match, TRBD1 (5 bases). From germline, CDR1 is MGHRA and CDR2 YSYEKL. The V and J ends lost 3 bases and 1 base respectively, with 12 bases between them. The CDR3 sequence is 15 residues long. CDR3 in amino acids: CASSQGQAGNYGYTF. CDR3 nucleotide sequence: TGCGCCAGCAGCCAGGGGCAGGCCGGTAACTATGGCTACACCTTC.

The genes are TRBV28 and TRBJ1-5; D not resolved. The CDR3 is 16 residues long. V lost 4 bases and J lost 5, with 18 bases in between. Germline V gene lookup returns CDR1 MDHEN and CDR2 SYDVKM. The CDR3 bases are TGTGCCAGCAGTTCGTTACCACCGAGTCAAGATCAGCCCCAGCATTTT. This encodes CASSSLPPSQDQPQHF.

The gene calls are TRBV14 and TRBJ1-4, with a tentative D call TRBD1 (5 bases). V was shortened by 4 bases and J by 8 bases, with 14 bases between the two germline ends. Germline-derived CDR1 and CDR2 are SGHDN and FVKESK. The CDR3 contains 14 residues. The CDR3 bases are TGTGCCAGCAGCCCCCGGCAGGGTGGCGAAAAACTGTTTTTT. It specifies CASSPRQGGEKLFF.

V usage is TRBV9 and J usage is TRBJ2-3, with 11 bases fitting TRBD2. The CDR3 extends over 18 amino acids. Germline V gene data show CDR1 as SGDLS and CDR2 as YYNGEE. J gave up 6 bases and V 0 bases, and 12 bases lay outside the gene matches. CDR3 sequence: CASSVDQLAGVLGDTQYF. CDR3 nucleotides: TGTGCCAGCAGCGTAGACCAACTAGCGGGAGTTCTGGGGGATACGCAGTATTTT.

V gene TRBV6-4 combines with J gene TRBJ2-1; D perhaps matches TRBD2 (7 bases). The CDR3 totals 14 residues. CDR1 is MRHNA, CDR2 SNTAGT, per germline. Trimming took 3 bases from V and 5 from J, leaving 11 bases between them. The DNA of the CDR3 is TGTGCCAGCAGTGATGTGGGGGGGCACAATGAGCAGTTCTTC. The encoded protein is CASSDVGGHNEQFF.

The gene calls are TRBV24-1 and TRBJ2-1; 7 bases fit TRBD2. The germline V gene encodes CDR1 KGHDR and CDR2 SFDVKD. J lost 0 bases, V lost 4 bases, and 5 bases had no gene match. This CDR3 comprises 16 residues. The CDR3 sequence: CATSDLAGSSYNEQFF. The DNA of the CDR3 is TGTGCCACCAGTGACTTAGCGGGCAGCTCCTACAATGAGCAGTTCTTC.

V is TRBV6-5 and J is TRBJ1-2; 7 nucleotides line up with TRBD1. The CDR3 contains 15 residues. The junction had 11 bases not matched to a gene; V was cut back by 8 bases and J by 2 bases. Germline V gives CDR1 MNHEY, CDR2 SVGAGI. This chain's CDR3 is CASVSTTGRNYGYTF. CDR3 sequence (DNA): TGTGCCAGCGTTTCCACGACAGGGAGAAACTATGGCTACACCTTC.

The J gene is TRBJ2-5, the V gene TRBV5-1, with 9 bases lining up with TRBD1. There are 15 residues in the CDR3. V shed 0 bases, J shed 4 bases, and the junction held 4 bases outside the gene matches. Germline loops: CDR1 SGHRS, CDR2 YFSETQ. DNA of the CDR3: TGCGCCAGCAGCTTGGGGGACAGGGTGGCAGAGACCCAGTACTTC. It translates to CASSLGDRVAETQYF.

In nucleotides, the CDR3 is TGTGCCAGCAGCTCAGAGGAGGGCGGAAACACTGAAGCTTTCTTT. Translated, it gives CASSSEEGGNTEAFF. The rearrangement joins TRBV13 to TRBJ1-1; D is ambiguous. CDR1 is PRHDT and CDR2 is FYEKMQ in the germline V gene (reference sequence). The CDR3 has 15 residues. V was trimmed by 4 bases and J by 2 bases, leaving 14 bases between them.

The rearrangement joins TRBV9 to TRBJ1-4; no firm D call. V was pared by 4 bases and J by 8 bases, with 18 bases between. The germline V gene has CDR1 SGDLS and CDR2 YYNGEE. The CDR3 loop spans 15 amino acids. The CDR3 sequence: CASSLLEGVGEKLFF. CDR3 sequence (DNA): TGTGCCAGCAGCTTACTGGAGGGCGTGGGGGAAAAACTGTTTTTT.

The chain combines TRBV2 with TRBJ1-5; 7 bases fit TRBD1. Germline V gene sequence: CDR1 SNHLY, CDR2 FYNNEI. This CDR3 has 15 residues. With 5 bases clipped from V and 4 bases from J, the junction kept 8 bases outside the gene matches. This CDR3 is CASSLGTDLNQPQHF. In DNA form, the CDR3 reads TGTGCCAGCAGTCTCGGGACAGATCTGAATCAGCCCCAGCATTTT.

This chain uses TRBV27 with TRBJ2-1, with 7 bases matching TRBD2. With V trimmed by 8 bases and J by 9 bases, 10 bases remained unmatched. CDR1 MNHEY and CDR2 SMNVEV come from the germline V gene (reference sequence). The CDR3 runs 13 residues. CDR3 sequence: CASCSAGDGEQFF. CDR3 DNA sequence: TGTGCCAGCTGTTCCGCGGGAGACGGTGAGCAGTTCTTC.

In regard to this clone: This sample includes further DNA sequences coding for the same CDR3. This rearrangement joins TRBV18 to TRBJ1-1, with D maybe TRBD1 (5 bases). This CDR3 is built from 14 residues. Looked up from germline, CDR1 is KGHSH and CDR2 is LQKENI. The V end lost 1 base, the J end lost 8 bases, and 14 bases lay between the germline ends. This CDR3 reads CASSPLIGGGEAFF. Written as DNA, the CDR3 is TGTGCCAGCTCACCACTCATTGGGGGAGGCGAAGCTTTCTTT.

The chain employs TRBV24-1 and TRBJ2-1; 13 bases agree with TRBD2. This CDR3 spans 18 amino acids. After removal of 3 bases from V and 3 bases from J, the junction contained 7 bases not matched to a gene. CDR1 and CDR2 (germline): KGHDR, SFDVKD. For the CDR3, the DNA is TGTGCCACCAGTGATCCCCGGACTAGCGGGAGCGACTACAATGAGCAGTTCTTC. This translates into CATSDPRTSGSDYNEQFF.

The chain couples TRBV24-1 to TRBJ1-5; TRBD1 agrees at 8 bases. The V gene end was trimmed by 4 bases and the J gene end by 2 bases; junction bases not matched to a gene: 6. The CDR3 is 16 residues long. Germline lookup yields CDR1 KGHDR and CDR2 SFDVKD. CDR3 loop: CATSDTTGVGNQPQHF. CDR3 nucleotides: TGTGCCACCAGTGACACGACAGGGGTAGGCAATCAGCCCCAGCATTTT.

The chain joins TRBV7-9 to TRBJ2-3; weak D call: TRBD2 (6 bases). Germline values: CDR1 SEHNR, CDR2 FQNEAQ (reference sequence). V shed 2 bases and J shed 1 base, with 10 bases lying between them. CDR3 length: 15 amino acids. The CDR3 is CASSLNLAGTDTQYF. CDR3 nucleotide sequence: TGTGCCAGCAGCTTAAATTTAGCGGGCACAGATACGCAGTATTTT.

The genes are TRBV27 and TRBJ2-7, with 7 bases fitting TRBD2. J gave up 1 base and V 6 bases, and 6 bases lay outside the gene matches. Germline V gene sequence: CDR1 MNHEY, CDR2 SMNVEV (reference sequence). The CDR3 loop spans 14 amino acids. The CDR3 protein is CASRSREGSYEQYF. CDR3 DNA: TGTGCCAGCAGATCCAGGGAGGGGTCCTACGAGCAGTACTTC.

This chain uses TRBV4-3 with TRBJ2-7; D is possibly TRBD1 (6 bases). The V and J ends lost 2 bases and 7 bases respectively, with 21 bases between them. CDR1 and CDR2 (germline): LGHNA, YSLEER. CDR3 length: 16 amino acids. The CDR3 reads CASSQYASGHVWEQYF. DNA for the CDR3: TGCGCCAGCAGCCAATATGCCTCGGGACACGTCTGGGAGCAGTACTTC.

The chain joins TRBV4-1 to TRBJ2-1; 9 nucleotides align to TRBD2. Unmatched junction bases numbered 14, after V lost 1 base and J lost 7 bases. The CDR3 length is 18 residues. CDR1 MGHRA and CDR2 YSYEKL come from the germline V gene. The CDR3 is CASSQGYFLAGSKNEQFF. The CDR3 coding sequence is TGCGCCAGCAGCCAAGGTTATTTCCTAGCGGGGAGTAAGAATGAGCAGTTCTTC.

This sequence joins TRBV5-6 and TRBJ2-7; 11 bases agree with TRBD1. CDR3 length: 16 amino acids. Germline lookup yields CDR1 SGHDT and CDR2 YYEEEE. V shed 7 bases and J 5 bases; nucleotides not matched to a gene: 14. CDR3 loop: CASSRAWDRGIHEQYF. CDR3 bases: TGTGCCAGCTCCCGCGCATGGGACAGGGGGATCCACGAGCAGTACTTC.

This chain's CDR3 is CASSRPRGGTGEGSDIQYF. Written as DNA, the CDR3 is TGTGCCAGCAGCCGTCCGCGAGGGGGAACCGGGGAGGGCAGTGACATTCAGTACTTC. The chain combines TRBV4-2 with TRBJ2-4, with D possibly matching TRBD2 (7 bases). V was cut by 4 bases and J by 8 bases, with 30 bases left in between. The CDR3 spans 19 residues. CDR1 LGHNA and CDR2 YNFKEQ come from the germline V gene.

The CDR3 region is CASSLVSEGAEAFF. CDR3 bases: TGTGCCAGCTCACTTGTCTCGGAGGGCGCTGAAGCTTTCTTT. V usage is TRBV18 and J usage is TRBJ1-1, with no clear D. The CDR3 covers 14 residues. V lost 4 bases to trimming and J lost 6 bases, with 15 bases between them. Per the germline V gene, CDR1 is KGHSH and CDR2 is LQKENI.

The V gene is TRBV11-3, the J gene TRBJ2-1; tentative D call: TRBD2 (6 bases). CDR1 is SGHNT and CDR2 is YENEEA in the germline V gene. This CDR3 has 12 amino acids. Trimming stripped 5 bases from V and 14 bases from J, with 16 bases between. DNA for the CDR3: TGTGCCAGCAGCCTTTACGCGGGACGGGAGTTCTTC. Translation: CASSLYAGREFF.

The CDR3 nucleotides read TGTGCCAGCAGCTTAGAGCGGAACACTGAAGCTTTCTTT. This gives the protein CASSLERNTEAFF. The chain has TRBV11-2 and TRBJ1-1, with no clear D. This CDR3 has 13 amino acids. The V gene's germline CDR1 is SGHAT and CDR2 FQNNGV. V was cut by 0 bases and J by 1 base, with 3 bases left in between.

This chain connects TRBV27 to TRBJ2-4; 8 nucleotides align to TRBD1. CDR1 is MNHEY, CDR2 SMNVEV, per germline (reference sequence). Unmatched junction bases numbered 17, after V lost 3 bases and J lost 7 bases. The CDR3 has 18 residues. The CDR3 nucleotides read TGTGCCAGCAGTTTTCAAAGGGGCAGGACAGGGATCGGGAACATTCAGTACTTC. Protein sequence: CASSFQRGRTGIGNIQYF.

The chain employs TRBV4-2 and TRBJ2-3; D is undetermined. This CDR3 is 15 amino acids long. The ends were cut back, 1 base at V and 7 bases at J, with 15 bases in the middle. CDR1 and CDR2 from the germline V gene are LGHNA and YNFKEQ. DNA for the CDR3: TGTGCCAGCAGCCAAGGGGTTACGGAGTCGAATACGCAGTATTTT. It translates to CASSQGVTESNTQYF.

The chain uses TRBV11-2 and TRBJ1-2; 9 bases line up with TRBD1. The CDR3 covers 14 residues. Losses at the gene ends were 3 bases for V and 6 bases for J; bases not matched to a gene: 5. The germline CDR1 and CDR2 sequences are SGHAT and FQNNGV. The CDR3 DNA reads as TGTGCCAGCAGCTTCGGGACAGGGATTCATGGCTACACCTTC. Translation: CASSFGTGIHGYTF.